This T cell receptor beta chain emerged from a study of T cell responses to AZD1222 COVID-19 vaccine. Study results and caveats: Spike regions recognized by vaccine-associated CD4 TCRs spanned the protein, led by 160-218 and 743-854. The repertoires were collected only after the peak T cell response.

CDR1 is KGHSH, CDR2 LQKENI, per germline. The CDR3 runs 16 residues. V gave up 1 base and J gave up 2 bases, with 12 bases separating them. As for this clone: Antigen unknown.

Clones were sequenced by immunoSEQ multiplex PCR, and TCRdb holds only the in-frame ones, with some missing. The sample consists of approximately 60,000 clones, 75% to 85% of them appearing once. The chain combines TRBV18 with TRBJ1-3; D call uncertain. The material sequenced was peripheral blood, taken on day 0 of AZD1222 vaccination. The source is an adult in good health. DNA for the CDR3: TGTGCCAGCTCACCACAGATTGGAACGCCTGGAAACACCATATATTTT. Residues: CASSPQIGTPGNTIYF. Based on the CDR3 plus reference TRBV18 and TRBJ1-3, the full variable domain is NAGVMQNPRHLVRRRGQEARLRCSPMKGHSHVYWYRQLPEEGLKFMVYLQKENIIDESGMPKERFSAEFPKEGPSILRIQQVVRGDSAAYFCASSPQIGTPGNTIYFGEGSWLTVV.